This TCR beta chain was sequenced in a study of cytomegalovirus exposure and HLA in healthy donors. This clone came up a few times. After removal of 5 bases from V and 3 bases from J, the junction contained 7 bases not matched to a gene. Germline V lookup: CDR1 MNHEY, CDR2 SMNVEV (reference sequence). The CDR3 has 15 residues. In the PCR, 60 Vbeta and 13 Jbeta primers were used. Only in-frame clones appear in the TCRdb table, and some are missing; sequencing was by immunoSEQ multiplex PCR. The sample holds about 97,000 clones, 75% to 90% seen once. The genes are TRBV27 and TRBJ2-1, with 7 bases that match TRBD2. The sequence was obtained from a man in his thirties or forties in good health and CMV-seronegative. The sequencing input was PBMCs. This CDR3 reads CASSPGTGGYNEQFF. DNA of the CDR3: TGTGCCAGCAGTCCGGGGACGGGGGGCTACAATGAGCAGTTCTTC.